The sequence of this T cell receptor beta chain was determined in a study of cytomegalovirus exposure and HLA in healthy donors. Across the study: Within an early data release were roughly 90 million unique TCRs drawn from HLA-typed donors. Points from the study as a whole: For most TCR beta V segments, an earlier analysis put the productive rate at about 90% or about 30% of the time. The presence/absence work took it that sequencing depth was about the same across donors.

The donors were healthy bone marrow donors. In regard to this clone: The antigen is undetermined.

With 60 Vbeta and 13 Jbeta primers, the PCR was carried out. TCRdb's copy holds only in-frame clones and misses some; the assay was immunoSEQ multiplex PCR. The sample carries over 75,000 clones, about a tenth recorded once. Source material: PBMCs. This TCR was sampled from a man over 45 in good health and CMV-seropositive.

For the CDR3, the DNA is TGTGCCAGCAACAAACCCAGGGCGGGATTCTCTGGGGCCAACGTCCTGACTTTC. Residues: CASNKPRAGFSGANVLTF. V is TRBV7-9 and J is TRBJ2-6; D may be TRBD2 (6 bases). Germline CDR1 is SEHNR and CDR2 is FQNEAQ (reference sequence). V was cut by 7 bases and J by 0 bases, with 19 bases left in between. The CDR3 runs to 18 residues.